A selection of T cell receptor beta chains follows, all from one sample in a study of cytomegalovirus exposure and HLA in healthy donors. This table comes from immunoSEQ multiplex PCR, and its TCRdb copy is limited to in-frame clones, with some not included. In the table there are 130,000 to 150,000 clones, around 77% of which are singletons. Sequenced sample: PBMCs. The receptors shown here come from a woman between 50 and 59 years old in good health and CMV-seronegative. Each CDR3 is given with its conserved first and last residue. Fields, in order: V gene, D gene, clone size, J gene, CDR3 DNA, CDR3 protein. A D gene is named only where the DNA matches it firmly. Size values are once, few and many counts, or a class for expanded clones, and some rows have none.

v_call: TRBV4-3
d_call: TRBD2
clone_size: NA
j_call: TRBJ2-7
cdr3_nt: TGCGCCAGCAGCTCTACGCAAACTAGCGGGGGCTTCGAGCAGTACTTC
cdr3_aa: CASSSTQTSGGFEQYF

v_call: TRBV19
d_call: NA
clone_size: NA
j_call: TRBJ1-1
cdr3_nt: TGTGCCAGTAGTATAGCGCGGGCAGCGAACACTGAAGCTTTCTTT
cdr3_aa: CASSIARAANTEAFF

v_call: TRBV7-6
d_call: NA
clone_size: few
j_call: TRBJ2-2
cdr3_nt: TGTGCCAGCAGCTCTCCTGGGCAGAGCACCGGGGAGCTGTTTTTT
cdr3_aa: CASSSPGQSTGELFF

v_call: TRBV7-2
d_call: NA
clone_size: NA
j_call: TRBJ1-2
cdr3_nt: TGTGCCAGCAGCTTAGCTGGATCAGGGGGCTACACCTTC
cdr3_aa: CASSLAGSGGYTF

v_call: TRBV27
d_call: NA
clone_size: NA
j_call: TRBJ1-1
cdr3_nt: TGTGCCAGCAGTCTGGGTTTGGGGGCCACTGAAGCTTTCTTT
cdr3_aa: CASSLGLGATEAFF

v_call: TRBV18
d_call: NA
clone_size: NA
j_call: TRBJ2-7
cdr3_nt: TGTGCCAGCTCACCGGGGGGGCCTAGGGGCTACGAGCAGTACTTC
cdr3_aa: CASSPGGPRGYEQYF

v_call: TRBV11-2
d_call: NA
clone_size: NA
j_call: TRBJ1-4
cdr3_nt: TGTGCCAGCAGCCAACCGGGGGACCCGATTGAAAAACTGTTTTTT
cdr3_aa: CASSQPGDPIEKLFF

v_call: TRBV11-3
d_call: NA
clone_size: NA
j_call: TRBJ1-1
cdr3_nt: TGTGCCAGCAGCCCGGACATAAACACTGAAGCTTTCTTT
cdr3_aa: CASSPDINTEAFF

v_call: TRBV5-1
d_call: NA
clone_size: NA
j_call: TRBJ1-1
cdr3_nt: TGCGCCAGCAGCCTGGCAGGGAATCTGGGCACTGAAGCTTTCTTT
cdr3_aa: CASSLAGNLGTEAFF

v_call: TRBV7-2
d_call: TRBD1
clone_size: NA
j_call: TRBJ1-2
cdr3_nt: TGTGCCAGCAGCTTAAGTAGCACAGGGGGCCGGGAAGGCTACACCTTC
cdr3_aa: CASSLSSTGGREGYTF

v_call: TRBV6-5
d_call: NA
clone_size: NA
j_call: TRBJ2-5
cdr3_nt: TGTGCCAGCAGCCCGGTGAGGGGGATAAAGACCCAGTACTTC
cdr3_aa: CASSPVRGIKTQYF

v_call: TRBV29-1
d_call: NA
clone_size: NA
j_call: TRBJ2-5
cdr3_nt: TGCAGCGTTGAAGGAGAAGAGATGTCAGCGGAGACCCAGTACTTC
cdr3_aa: CSVEGEEMSAETQYF

v_call: TRBV4-2
d_call: NA
clone_size: few
j_call: TRBJ1-2
cdr3_nt: TGTGCCAGCAGCCATAACAGGGATGGCTACACCTTC
cdr3_aa: CASSHNRDGYTF